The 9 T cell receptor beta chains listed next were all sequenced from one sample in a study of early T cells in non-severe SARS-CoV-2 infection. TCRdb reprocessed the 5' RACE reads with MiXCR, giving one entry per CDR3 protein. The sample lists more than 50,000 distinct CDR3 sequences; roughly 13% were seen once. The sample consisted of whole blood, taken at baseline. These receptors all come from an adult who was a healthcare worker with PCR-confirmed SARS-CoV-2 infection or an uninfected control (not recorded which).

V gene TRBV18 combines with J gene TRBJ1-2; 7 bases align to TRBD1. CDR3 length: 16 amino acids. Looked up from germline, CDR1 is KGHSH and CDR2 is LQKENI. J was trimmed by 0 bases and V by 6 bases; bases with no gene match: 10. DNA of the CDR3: TGTGCCAGCTCCCCAAGGGACAGCCGAGCTAACTATGGCTACACCTTC. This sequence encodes CASSPRDSRANYGYTF. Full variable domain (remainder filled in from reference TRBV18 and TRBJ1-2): NAGVMQNPRHLVRRRGQEARLRCSPMKGHSHVYWYRQLPEEGLKFMVYLQKENIIDESGMPKERFSAEFPKEGPSILRIQQVVRGDSAAYFCASSPRDSRANYGYTFGSGTRLTVV.

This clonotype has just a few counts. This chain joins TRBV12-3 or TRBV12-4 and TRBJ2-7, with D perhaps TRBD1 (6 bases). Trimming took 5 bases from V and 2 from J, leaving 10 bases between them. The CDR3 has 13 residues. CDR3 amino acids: CASSPGHAYEQYF. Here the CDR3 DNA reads TGTGCCAGCAGTCCGGGACACGCCTACGAGCAGTACTTC.

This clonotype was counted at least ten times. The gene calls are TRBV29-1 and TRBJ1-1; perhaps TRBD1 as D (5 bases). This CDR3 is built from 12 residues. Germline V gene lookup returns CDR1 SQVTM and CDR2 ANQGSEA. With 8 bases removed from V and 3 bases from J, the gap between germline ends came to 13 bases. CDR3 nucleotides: TGCAGCATAGGGGAGGTTGACACTGAAGCTTTCTTT. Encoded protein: CSIGEVDTEAFF. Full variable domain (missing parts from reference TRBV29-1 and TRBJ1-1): SAVISQKPSRDICQRGTSLTIQCQVDSQVTMMFWYRQQPGQSLTLIATANQGSEATYESGFVIDKFPISRPNLTFSTLTVSNMSPEDSSIYLCSIGEVDTEAFFGQGTRLTVV.

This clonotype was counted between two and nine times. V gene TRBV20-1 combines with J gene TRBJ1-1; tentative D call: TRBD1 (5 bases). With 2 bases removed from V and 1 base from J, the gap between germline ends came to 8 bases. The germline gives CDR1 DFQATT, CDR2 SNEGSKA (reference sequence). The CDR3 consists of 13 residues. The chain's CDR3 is CSARRGTNTEAFF. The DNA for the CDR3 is TGCAGTGCTAGAAGGGGTACGAACACTGAAGCTTTCTTT.

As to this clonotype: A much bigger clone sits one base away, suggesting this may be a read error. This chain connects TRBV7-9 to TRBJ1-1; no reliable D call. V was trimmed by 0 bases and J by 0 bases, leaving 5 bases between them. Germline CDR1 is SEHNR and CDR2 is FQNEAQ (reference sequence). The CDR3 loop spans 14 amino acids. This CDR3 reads CASSLASVNTEAFF. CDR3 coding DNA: TGTGCCAGCAGCTTAGCGTCCGTGAACACTGAAGCTTTCTTT.

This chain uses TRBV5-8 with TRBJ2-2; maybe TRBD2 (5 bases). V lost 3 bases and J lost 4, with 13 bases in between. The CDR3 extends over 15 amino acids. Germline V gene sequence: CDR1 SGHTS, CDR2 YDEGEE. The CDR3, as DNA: TGTGCCAGCAGCTGGCCGGGATCTGCCACCGGGGAGCTGTTTTTT. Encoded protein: CASSWPGSATGELFF.

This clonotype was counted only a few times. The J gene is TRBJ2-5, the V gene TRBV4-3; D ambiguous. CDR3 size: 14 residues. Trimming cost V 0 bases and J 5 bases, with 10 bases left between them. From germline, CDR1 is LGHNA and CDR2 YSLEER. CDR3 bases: TGCGCCAGCAGCCAAGAGGCAGGCTTGGAGACCCAGTACTTC. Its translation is CASSQEAGLETQYF.

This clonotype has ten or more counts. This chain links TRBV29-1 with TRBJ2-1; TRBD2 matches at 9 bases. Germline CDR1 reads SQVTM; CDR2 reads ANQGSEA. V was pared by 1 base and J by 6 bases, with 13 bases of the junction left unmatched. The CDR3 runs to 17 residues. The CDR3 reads CSVEGDYGLAKVNEQFF. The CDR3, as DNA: TGCAGCGTTGAAGGGGATTATGGACTAGCGAAGGTCAATGAGCAGTTCTTC.

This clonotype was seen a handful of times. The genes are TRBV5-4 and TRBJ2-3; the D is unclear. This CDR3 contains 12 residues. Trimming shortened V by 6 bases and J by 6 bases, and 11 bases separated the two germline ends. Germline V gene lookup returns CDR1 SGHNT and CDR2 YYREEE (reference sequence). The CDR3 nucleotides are TGTGCCAGCACCTCCGATGGGGATACGCAGTATTTT. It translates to CASTSDGDTQYF.